The 18 T cell receptor beta chains listed next were all sequenced from one sample in a study of immune evolution from preneoplasia to lung adenocarcinoma. TCRdb keeps only in-frame clones here, not all; method: immunoSEQ multiplex PCR. The data show 2,000 to 3,000 clones, about 81% seen once. Sequencing input: FFPE invasive lung adenocarcinoma tissue. The receptors stem from a person between 65 and 79 years old with invasive lung adenocarcinoma.

This sequence joins TRBV10-3 and TRBJ2-5; 11 nucleotides match TRBD1. Germline trimming cut 9 bases from V and 2 bases from J; bases unmatched to any gene: 5. CDR1 and CDR2 from the germline V gene are ENHRY and SYGVKD. The CDR3 length is 14 residues. The CDR3 spells CAISGTGGQETQYF. The CDR3 DNA follows: TGTGCCATATCCGGGACAGGGGGGCAAGAGACCCAGTACTTC.

The V call is TRBV2, the J call TRBJ1-1, with a weak D call TRBD1 (6 bases). This CDR3 region has 17 residues. CDR1 SNHLY and CDR2 FYNNEI come from the germline V gene. V lost 2 bases, J lost 4 bases, and 20 bases lay in between. CDR3 loop: CASSERGLRGVFTEAFF. CDR3 DNA: TGTGCCAGCAGTGAACGGGGGCTCCGGGGGGTGTTCACTGAAGCTTTCTTT. Based on the CDR3 plus reference TRBV2 and TRBJ1-1, the full variable domain is EPEVTQTPSHQVTQMGQEVILRCVPISNHLYFYWYRQILGQKVEFLVSFYNNEISEKSEIFDDQFSVERPDGSNFTLKIRSTKLEDSAMYFCASSERGLRGVFTEAFFGQGTRLTVV.

V gene TRBV30 combines with J gene TRBJ1-2; 9 bases agree with TRBD1. Looked up from germline, CDR1 is GTSNPN and CDR2 is SVGIG (reference sequence). This CDR3 region has 13 residues. V dropped 3 bases and J dropped 4; count of bases not matched to a gene: 3. The chain's CDR3 is CAWRTGGVYGYTF. The DNA for the CDR3 is TGTGCCTGGAGAACAGGGGGCGTCTATGGCTACACCTTC.

This chain joins TRBV27 and TRBJ1-2; a possible D gene is TRBD1 (6 bases). This CDR3 is 12 amino acids long. V was cut by 5 bases and J by 8 bases, with 12 bases left in between. Germline assignment: CDR1 MNHEY and CDR2 SMNVEV (reference sequence). The CDR3 reads CASSREGVGYTF. The CDR3 coding sequence is TGTGCCAGCAGTAGGGAGGGGGTCGGCTACACCTTC.

The J gene is TRBJ1-2, the V gene TRBV2; TRBD1 might be the D (6 bases). The V end lost 4 bases, the J end lost 4 bases, and 13 bases lay between the germline ends. Germline V gene data show CDR1 as SNHLY and CDR2 as FYNNEI. The CDR3 contains 14 residues. CDR3 sequence: CASSGKTGAYGYTF. CDR3 coding DNA: TGTGCCAGCAGTGGGAAGACAGGAGCCTATGGCTACACCTTC.

V gene TRBV6-5 combines with J gene TRBJ2-1; 7 nucleotides match TRBD1. The CDR3 covers 14 residues. V shed 8 bases, J shed 6 bases, and the junction held 10 bases outside the gene matches. Germline V gives CDR1 MNHEY, CDR2 SVGAGI. CDR3: CASAAGTVGNEQFF. The CDR3 DNA is TGTGCCAGCGCAGCCGGGACAGTAGGCAATGAGCAGTTCTTC.

The chain uses TRBV7-9 and TRBJ2-1; D may match TRBD1 or TRBD2 (6 bases each). Germline V CDR1 and CDR2: SEHNR, FQNEAQ (reference sequence). This CDR3 spans 16 amino acids. Between the trimmed V and J ends, which lost 7 bases and 0 bases, there was a span of 16 bases. The CDR3 nucleotides are TGTGCCAGCACCAAAGGAGGGGGGTACTCCTACAATGAGCAGTTCTTC. Translation gives CASTKGGGYSYNEQFF.

The rearrangement links TRBV11-3 to TRBJ1-2; D call uncertain. The ends were cut back, 1 base at V and 8 bases at J, with 8 bases in the middle. Germline V CDR1 and CDR2: SGHNT, YENEEA. The CDR3 covers 12 residues. In DNA, the CDR3 is TGTGCCAGCAGCTTAGCACAGAACGGCTACACCTTC. Its protein product is CASSLAQNGYTF.

Of note for this clone: Within the sample, other DNA sequences also encode this same CDR3. The chain employs TRBV28 and TRBJ1-5; 7 bases line up with TRBD1. Trimming cost V 4 bases and J 6 bases; bases outside gene matches: 6. This CDR3 is built from 14 residues. The germline V gene encodes CDR1 MDHEN and CDR2 SYDVKM. The CDR3 region has the DNA TGTGCCAGCAGTTCGAGGACAGGCATTCAGCCCCAGCATTTT. The encoded protein is CASSSRTGIQPQHF.

J is TRBJ2-2 and V is TRBV30; the D is unclear. Germline assignment: CDR1 GTSNPN and CDR2 SVGIG (reference sequence). The V end was cut by 7 bases, the J end by 1 base, with 10 bases between. The CDR3 is 13 residues long. CDR3 in DNA: TGTGCCTTCCCTAGACTGAACACCGGGGAGCTGTTTTTT. This encodes CAFPRLNTGELFF.

This clone was seen more than once but under ten times. The sample holds other DNA sequences that translate to the same CDR3. V usage is TRBV9 and J usage is TRBJ2-5, with 7 bases matching TRBD2. With 4 bases clipped from V and 4 bases from J, the junction kept 10 bases outside the gene matches. CDR1 is SGDLS and CDR2 is YYNGEE in the germline V gene. The length of the CDR3 is 15 residues. This CDR3 is CASSKAGVVSETQYF. CDR3 bases: TGTGCCAGCAGCAAGGCGGGAGTGGTTTCAGAGACCCAGTACTTC.

DNA of the CDR3: TGTGCCAGCAGCTTTAGCGGACATACGCAGTATTTT. This translates into CASSFSGHTQYF. V and J are TRBV7-9 and TRBJ2-3, with D maybe TRBD2 (6 bases). Between the trimmed V and J ends, which lost 3 bases and 7 bases, there was a span of 8 bases. Germline CDR1 SEHNR, CDR2 FQNEAQ (reference sequence). The CDR3 is made up of 12 amino acids. The whole variable domain, remainder taken from reference TRBV7-9 and TRBJ2-3, is DTGVSQNPRHKITKRGQNVTFRCDPISEHNRLYWYRQTLGQGPEFLTYFQNEAQLEKSRLLSDRFSAERPKGSFSTLEIQRTEQGDSAMYLCASSFSGHTQYFGPGTRLTVL.

This clone was seen only once. This chain joins TRBV18 and TRBJ2-6; 9 bases line up with TRBD1. In germline, CDR1 is KGHSH, CDR2 LQKENI. The V segment lost 3 bases and the J segment 0 bases; nucleotides outside the gene matches: 18. The CDR3 runs 22 residues. The CDR3 loop is CASSPIALGGQGLFSGANVLTF. As DNA, the CDR3 is TGTGCCAGCTCACCCATAGCACTAGGGGGACAGGGCCTCTTCTCTGGGGCCAACGTCCTGACTTTC.

The V call is TRBV7-3, the J call TRBJ1-1; 9 positions match TRBD1. Per the germline V gene, CDR1 is SGHTA and CDR2 is FQGTGA. The V and J ends lost 5 bases and 4 bases, in that order; junction bases with no gene match: 2. CDR3 length: 13 amino acids. The CDR3, as DNA: TGTGCCAGCAGCCCGACAGGGGGCACTGAAGCTTTCTTT. Translation gives CASSPTGGTEAFF.

With respect to this clone: The sample contains more than one DNA sequence encoding this CDR3. The rearrangement links TRBV6-1 to TRBJ2-7; tentatively, D is TRBD1 or TRBD2 (5 bases each). CDR1 and CDR2 from the germline V gene are MNHNS and SASEGT. V dropped 2 bases and J dropped 4 bases, with 15 bases sitting between them. This CDR3 is 15 amino acids long. The CDR3 loop is CASSEYGTQVYEQYF. DNA for the CDR3: TGTGCCAGCAGTGAATACGGGACGCAGGTTTACGAGCAGTACTTC.

The rearrangement links TRBV27 to TRBJ1-2, with 8 bases aligning to TRBD1. This CDR3 contains 15 residues. The germline V gene has CDR1 MNHEY and CDR2 SMNVEV (reference sequence). The V segment lost 5 bases and the J segment 4 bases; nucleotides outside the gene matches: 9. DNA of the CDR3: TGTGCCAGCAGTCCTACAGGGGGTAGTGGCTATGGCTACACCTTC. This translates into CASSPTGGSGYGYTF.

For this clone: The sample holds other DNA sequences that translate to the same CDR3. V and J are TRBV28 and TRBJ2-7, with 10 bases lining up with TRBD1. Germline V gene data show CDR1 as MDHEN and CDR2 as SYDVKM. Trimming took 6 bases from V and 3 from J; bases not matched to a gene: 8. CDR3 length equals 15 residues. The CDR3 bases are TGTGCCAGCAGCCAGCCCGGGACAGGGGTCTACGAGCAGTACTTC. This translates into CASSQPGTGVYEQYF.

The chain recombines TRBV4-3 with TRBJ1-6; TRBD1 might be the D (5 bases). The CDR3 is 15 residues long. Germline V gene lookup returns CDR1 LGHNA and CDR2 YSLEER. The V end was cut by 1 base, the J end by 8 bases, with 12 bases between. CDR3 loop: CASSQGAGTDSPLHF. The CDR3, as DNA: TGCGCCAGCAGCCAAGGCGCAGGGACGGATTCACCCCTCCACTTT.